This TCR beta chain appears in the sequencing data of a study of CD8 T cells in Susac syndrome (dated by TCRdb to between 2018 and 2020). For the wider study: Of the Susac syndrome patients who were sequenced, eight were in clinical remission while about 6 had clinically active disease. Whether CD8+ T cell activation and differentiation in Susac syndrome was antigen driven was tested using repertoire sequencing. At blood withdrawal, Susac syndrome patients were therapy-naive, treated with corticosteroids (with IVIg additionally given to some), or treated with IVIg alone. General conclusions and limits of the study: The number of individuals in the TCR sequencing and HLA analysis was acknowledged as relatively small. In patients with Susac syndrome, the CD4+ T cell repertoire showed no detectable clonal expansion.

RNA was extracted using the RNeasy kit, and about 0.5 to 1 microgram was reverse transcribed with random hexamers. The immunoSEQ multiplex PCR assay, which covers 54 Vbeta and 13 Jbeta segments, was used to amplify TCR beta CDR3 regions. To correct PCR amplification bias, a synthetic template baseline was used for both primer optimization and computational correction. The paper's data handling went like this. Reads were annotated to V, D and J genes according to IMGT and were analyzed with immunoSEQ Analyzer, with only productive sequences retained. To calculate clonality, Shannon entropy was normalized by log2 of the number of productive unique sequences and then subtracted from one. For each patient and control, public and private clones were evaluated within the 100 most prevalent clones. Susac-specific clones were defined as absent from healthy and MS cohorts, roughly 1,100 published viral clones and other ImmuneACCESS disease sequences. Clones were called with MiXCR by TCRdb after fastp trimmed the public reads at Q25, and only in-frame beta chains were retained. One record per CDR3 amino acid sequence lists the most common genes and DNA. Here the V and J calls rest on TCRdb's processing, not on the authors' analysis. The table for this sample lists under 200,000 distinct CDR3 sequences; about 96% of them were counted only once. Around 0.12% of the sample lies in the top ten.

Turning to this clonotype: Its target antigen remains unknown. Base qualities were left out, and no much larger clone turns up one base away.

High-throughput TCR beta sequencing profiled peripheral blood CD8+ and CD4+ T cells from healthy donors, Susac syndrome patients and multiple sclerosis patients. Susac syndrome patients met recently defined diagnostic criteria for definite or probable disease. CD8+ TEMRA cells were enriched by FACS, while bulk CD8+ and CD4+ T cells were purified by magnetic negative isolation. Blood was collected in EDTA tubes and processed within 24 hours, with PBMCs isolated through density gradient centrifugation. PBMCs intended for TCR sequencing were frozen in liquid nitrogen and were later thawed in a 37 degrees C water bath. A purity of at least 90% was achieved for sorted or isolated CD4+, CD8+ and CD8+ TEMRA cells. Sequencing input: CD4+ T cells from PBMCs. The TCR was taken from a human donor with Susac syndrome.

The bases are TGTGCCAGCAGTTTATGGTTGATCGGGTCCATTCAGTACTTC. This codes for CASSLWLIGSIQYF. The sequence joins TRBV28 to TRBJ2-4; the D gene is not confidently resolved. CDR1 and CDR2 are drawn from the germline V gene: MDHEN, SYDVKM. The CDR3 holds 14 amino acids from the cysteine to the phenylalanine. The read is trimmed to its CDR3 DNA, 42 bases read in frame from base 1. V gives up 0 bases and J gives up 9 bases, and the segment between their germline ends measures 12 bases.